The clone carrying this T cell receptor (beta chain) was detected a few times. These data come from a study of cytomegalovirus exposure and HLA in healthy donors. Amplification used 60 Vbeta primers and 13 Jbeta primers. Profiled with immunoSEQ multiplex PCR; TCRdb holds only in-frame clones, not every one. The data contain some 130,000 clones, roughly three quarters of them singletons. Germline values: CDR1 SEHNR, CDR2 FQNEAQ (reference sequence). The CDR3 has 15 residues. Trimming took 5 bases from V and 7 from J, leaving 18 bases between them. The sequencing input was PBMCs. V usage is TRBV7-9 and J usage is TRBJ2-1, with a weak D call TRBD2 (7 bases). The source of this sequence is a young man in good health and CMV-seronegative. CDR3 nucleotides: TGTGCCAGCAGCGCCCCCGGCGGGGGCCTTAATGAGCAGTTCTTC. This encodes CASSAPGGGLNEQFF.